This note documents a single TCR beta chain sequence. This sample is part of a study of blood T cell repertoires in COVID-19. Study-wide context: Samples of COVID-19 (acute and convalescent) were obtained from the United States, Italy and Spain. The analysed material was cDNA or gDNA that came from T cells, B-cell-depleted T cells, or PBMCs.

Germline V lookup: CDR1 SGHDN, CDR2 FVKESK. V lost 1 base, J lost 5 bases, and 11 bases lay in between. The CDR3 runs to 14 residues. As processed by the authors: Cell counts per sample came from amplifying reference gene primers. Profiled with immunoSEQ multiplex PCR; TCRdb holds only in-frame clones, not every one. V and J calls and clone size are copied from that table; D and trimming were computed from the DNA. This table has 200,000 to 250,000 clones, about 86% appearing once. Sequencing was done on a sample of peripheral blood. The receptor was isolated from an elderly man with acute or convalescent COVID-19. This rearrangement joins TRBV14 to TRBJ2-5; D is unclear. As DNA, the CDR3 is TGTGCCAGCAGCCAAGGGCAGATCCAGGAGACCCAGTACTTC. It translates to CASSQGQIQETQYF.